This T cell receptor beta chain stems from a study of blood T cell repertoires in COVID-19 (dated by TCRdb to between 2020 and 2021). Notes on the research overall: The collaborator samples originated in the United States, Italy and Spain and spanned the acute and convalescent phases of COVID-19. A de-identified subject ID, COVID-19 status, age in years and sex were almost always included in the sample metadata. The dataset comprised deeply sampled blood TCRbeta repertoires from subjects exposed to, actively infected with, or recovered from COVID-19. The samples were drawn from the first 160 participants of the ongoing ImmuneRACE study and from 1,254 subjects provided by 6 global collaborators. The repertoires were released in a freely available public database meant as a resource for research on the immune response to SARS-CoV-2. The prospective study material was composed of cDNA or gDNA derived from T cells, B-cell-depleted T cells, or PBMCs. Where available, HLA class I and class II types were obtained from metadata supplied by the sample provider rather than from assay-based typing.

Remarks on this clone: This receptor's antigen is unknown. No much larger clone exists at a distance of one base, and base qualities are not known.

The paper as a whole reports these results and caveats: The quantity of clinical and demographic metadata differed by source and by participant and was supplied without curation.

The collaborating institutions used their own protocols to collect whole blood in K2EDTA tubes. For TCRbeta analysis, collaborators shipped samples in one of three forms: frozen whole blood, isolated PBMCs, or DNA extracted from either of those sample types. The germline V gene (reference sequence) sets CDR1 to LGHDT and CDR2 to YNNKEL. The junction shows trimming of 4 bases on V and 2 bases on J, plus 15 bases between the germline ends. The CDR3 has 16 amino acids, counting the end cysteine and phenylalanine. The read is trimmed to its CDR3 DNA, 48 bases read in frame from base 1. TCRbeta CDR3 regions were amplified from genomic DNA using the immunoSEQ Assay, a bias-controlled multiplex PCR. As for the original processing: Within the assay, amplification of reference gene primers was used to estimate how many nucleated cells each sample contained. To quantify the absolute abundance of each unique TCRbeta CDR3 rearrangement, sequence reads were collapsed and filtered. For each sample, productive Simpson clonality was calculated by taking the square root of Simpson's diversity index across productive rearrangements. The source is immuneACCESS, and TCRdb retained only in-frame sequences with V and J called. Part of the clones is not carried over; for the studies checked, unresolved V genes explain less than half of this, and the remainder is unexplained. The V and J calls and clone size come from that table; D and trimming were worked out from the DNA. The sample table records roughly 50,000 clones; 80% to 90% of these occur just once. The ten biggest clones cover over 10% of the sample.

The receptor's source is an elderly woman with acute or convalescent COVID-19. Sequenced: peripheral blood. Recombination connected TRBV3-1 (or the pseudogene TRBV3-2) to TRBJ2-1, with TRBD1 tentatively as D gene (6 bases match). The bases read TGTGCCAGCAGCCCTCTTGGGGGCGGCCCCTACAATGAGCAGTTCTTC. Its product reads: CASSPLGGGPYNEQFF.